This T cell receptor (beta chain) was profiled in a study of blood T cell repertoires in COVID-19 (TCRdb year 2020). Background for the entire study: Samples covering the acute and convalescent phases of COVID-19 were provided by collaborators in the United States, Italy and Spain. The material from the prospective study consisted of cDNA or gDNA derived from T cells, B-cell-depleted T cells, or PBMCs. Subjects who had been exposed to COVID-19, were actively infected with it, or had recovered from it provided the deeply sampled blood TCRbeta repertoires that made up the dataset. The repertoires were made available in a free public database intended to serve as a resource for research on the immune response to SARS-CoV-2. Samples were obtained from the ongoing ImmuneRACE study (first 160 participants) and from 1,254 subjects provided by 6 global collaborators. The sample metadata nearly always contained a de-identified subject ID, COVID-19 status, age in years and sex. Where available, HLA class I and class II types were taken from metadata supplied by the sample provider and were not determined by assay-based typing. General findings and caveats noted by the study authors: The quantity of clinical and demographic metadata differed by source and by participant and was supplied without curation.

Compared with germline, V lacks 4 bases and J lacks 1 base; bases without a gene match: 16. As encoded in the germline V gene, CDR1 is SGHRS while CDR2 is YFSETQ. The CDR3 measures 19 amino acids from cysteine to phenylalanine. Solely the CDR3 DNA is kept, with 57 bases framed from the first base. Participants in the prospective study were enrolled through a virtual design, were aged roughly 18 to 100 years, and lived in roughly 24 United States geographic areas. To assign participants to cohorts, the prospective study relied on clinical history that participants themselves reported in a screening survey and a study questionnaire. Recovered participants in ImmuneRACE Cohort 3 were defined as having two consecutive negative NP/OP PCR tests, clearance from a healthcare professional, or resolution of symptoms. In the prospective study, whole blood, serum and a nasopharyngeal or oropharyngeal swab were collected from each participant by mobile phlebotomists. Over a roughly 2-month period, participants in the prospective study had the option of providing additional blood draws and questionnaires. Blood samples from the prospective study were shipped frozen or at room temperature prior to DNA extraction.

As regards this clone: It has no known antigen specificity. The record has no base qualities; no much larger clone is one base away.

The immunoSEQ Assay, a bias-controlled multiplex PCR, was used to amplify TCRbeta CDR3 regions from genomic DNA. The source study handled its data this way. Nucleated cell counts per sample were estimated from amplification of reference gene primers within the assay. To quantify the absolute abundance of each unique TCRbeta CDR3 rearrangement, sequence reads were collapsed and filtered. For each sample, productive Simpson clonality was calculated as the square root of Simpson's diversity index over productive rearrangements. TCRdb took this table from immuneACCESS and kept in-frame rearrangements with V and J called. Such tables lack part of the clones; where checked against another copy, unresolved V genes explain under half of the gap, and the rest is unexplained. V and J calls and clone size follow that table, whereas D and trimming were derived from the DNA. The sample includes around 500,000 clones, with around 85% observed a single time. The biggest ten clones account for more than 7.5% of the sample.

This receptor was taken from a woman aged 60-70 years who had recovered from COVID-19. Recombination linked TRBV5-1 to TRBJ2-1, with 8 bases in between that match TRBD2. Sequencing input: PBMCs or T cells enriched from blood (not recorded which). The nucleotides are TGCGCCAGCAGCGGGGGGCCGGGAGGGGTCGGACGGTCCTACAATGAGCAGTTCTTC. Its translation reads: CASSGGPGGVGRSYNEQFF.